Listed below are T cell receptor beta chains from one sample, sequenced in a study of blood T cell repertoires in COVID-19. Assay: immunoSEQ multiplex PCR; the TCRdb copy retains only in-frame clones and omits some. The profile shows about 180,000 clones, more than 75% of them singletons. Material for sequencing was PBMCs or T cells enriched from blood (not recorded which). The receptors derive from a woman between 50 and 59 years old who had recovered from COVID-19. CDR3s include the opening cysteine and the closing phenylalanine or tryptophan. A D gene is named only where the DNA matches it firmly. Expanded clones get a size class; other rows say once, few or many, or leave the size out.

TRBD1 NA TRBJ2-5 15 TRBV30 TGTGCCTGGAAACCGGGACAGGGAGCCCAAGAGACCCAGTACTTC CAWKPGQGAQETQYF
NA few TRBJ1-1 13 TRBV3-1/TRBV3-2 TGTGCCAGCAGCCAAATGGGGGGCACTGAAGCTTTCTTT CASSQMGGTEAFF
NA NA TRBJ2-1 15 TRBV11-3 TGTGCCAGCAGCTTACATCAGGGATCGTACAATGAGCAGTTCTTC CASSLHQGSYNEQFF
TRBD2 NA TRBJ2-7 14 TRBV2 TGTGCCAGCACCTTCAGCGGGGCCCTCTCCGAGCAGTACTTC CASTFSGALSEQYF
NA NA TRBJ2-2 14 TRBV7-3 TGTGCCAGCAGCTTATCGTCGGGAGCCGGGGAGCTGTTTTTT CASSLSSGAGELFF
NA NA TRBJ2-3 17 TRBV6-2/TRBV6-3 TGTGCCAGCAGTAGGGACTCCGGGACTGGCGGTTCCGATACGCAGTATTTT CASSRDSGTGGSDTQYF
NA NA TRBJ2-2 12 TRBV5-1 TGCGCCAGCAGCCATAACACCGGGGAGCTGTTTTTT CASSHNTGELFF
NA NA TRBJ1-1 11 TRBV7-9 TGTGCCAGCAGTCCAGACACTGAAGCTTTCTTT CASSPDTEAFF
NA NA TRBJ2-1 15 TRBV6-4 TGTGCCAGCAGTGCCCAAATCGACAGGTACAATGAGCAGTTCTTC CASSAQIDRYNEQFF
TRBD1 NA TRBJ2-2 14 TRBV12-5 TGTGCTAGTGGTTCAGGACAGGGAGGCGGGGAGCTGTTTTTT CASGSGQGGGELFF
TRBD2 NA TRBJ2-1 16 TRBV6-4 TGTGCCAGCAGCGCCGGGACTAGCGGTTTTTACAATGAGCAGTTCTTC CASSAGTSGFYNEQFF
TRBD1 NA TRBJ2-7 14 TRBV7-8 TGTGCCAGCAGCTTTCAAGGGACAGGGGGGTTGGGATACTTC CASSFQGTGGLGYF